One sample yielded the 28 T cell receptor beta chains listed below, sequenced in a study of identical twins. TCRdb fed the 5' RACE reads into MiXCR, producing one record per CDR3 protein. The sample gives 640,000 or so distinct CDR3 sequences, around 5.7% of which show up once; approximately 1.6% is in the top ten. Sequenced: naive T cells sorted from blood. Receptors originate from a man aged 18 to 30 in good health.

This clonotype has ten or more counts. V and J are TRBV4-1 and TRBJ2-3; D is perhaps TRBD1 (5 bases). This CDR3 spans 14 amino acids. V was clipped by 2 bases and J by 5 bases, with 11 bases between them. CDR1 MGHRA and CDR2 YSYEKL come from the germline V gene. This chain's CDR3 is CASSQPQGLDTQYF. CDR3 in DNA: TGCGCCAGCAGCCAACCCCAGGGTTTAGATACGCAGTATTTT.

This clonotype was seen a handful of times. CDR3 sequence: CASSPLSGSNQPQHF. CDR3 in DNA: TGTGCCAGCTCACCACTCTCTGGGAGCAATCAGCCCCAGCATTTT. The chain is built from TRBV18 and TRBJ1-5; D gene ambiguous. There are 15 residues in the CDR3. Germline V gene lookup returns CDR1 KGHSH and CDR2 LQKENI. The V end was cut by 1 base, the J end by 1 base, with 8 bases between. Full variable domain (remainder filled in from reference TRBV18 and TRBJ1-5): NAGVMQNPRHLVRRRGQEARLRCSPMKGHSHVYWYRQLPEEGLKFMVYLQKENIIDESGMPKERFSAEFPKEGPSILRIQQVVRGDSAAYFCASSPLSGSNQPQHFGDGTRLSIL.

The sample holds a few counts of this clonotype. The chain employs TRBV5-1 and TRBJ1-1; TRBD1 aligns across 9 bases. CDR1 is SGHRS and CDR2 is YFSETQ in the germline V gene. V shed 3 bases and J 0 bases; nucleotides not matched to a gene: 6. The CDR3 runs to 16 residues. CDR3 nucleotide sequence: TGCGCCAGCAGCTCGGGGACAGGGATCCTGAACACTGAAGCTTTCTTT. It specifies CASSSGTGILNTEAFF.

The CDR3 nucleotides are TGTGCCAGCAGCCACTCTAGCGGGAGCGTAGATACGCAGTATTTT. This translates into CASSHSSGSVDTQYF. The chain has TRBV6-5 and TRBJ2-3; TRBD2 aligns across 10 bases. Germline V CDR1 and CDR2: MNHEY, SVGAGI. The V gene end was trimmed by 6 bases and the J gene end by 5 bases; junction bases not matched to a gene: 8. The CDR3 totals 15 residues.

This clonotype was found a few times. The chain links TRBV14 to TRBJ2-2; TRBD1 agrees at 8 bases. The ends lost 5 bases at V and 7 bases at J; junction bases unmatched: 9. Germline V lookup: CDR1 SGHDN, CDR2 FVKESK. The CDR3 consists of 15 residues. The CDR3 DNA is TGTGCCAGCAGCGACCGGGACAGGAGTCTCGGGGAGCTGTTTTTT. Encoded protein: CASSDRDRSLGELFF.

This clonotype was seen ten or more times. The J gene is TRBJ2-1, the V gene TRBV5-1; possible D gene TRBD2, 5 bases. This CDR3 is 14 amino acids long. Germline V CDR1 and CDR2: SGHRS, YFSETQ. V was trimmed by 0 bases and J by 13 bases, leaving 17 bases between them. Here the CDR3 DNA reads TGCGCCAGCAGCTTGGACCACTCCCAACCGGGACAGTTCTTC. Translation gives CASSLDHSQPGQFF.

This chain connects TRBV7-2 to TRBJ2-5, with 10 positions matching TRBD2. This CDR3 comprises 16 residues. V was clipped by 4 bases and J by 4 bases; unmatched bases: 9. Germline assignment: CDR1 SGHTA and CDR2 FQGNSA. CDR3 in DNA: TGTGCCAGCAGCTCCTCCGGGACTAGCGTGAGAGAGACCCAGTACTTC. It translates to CASSSSGTSVRETQYF.

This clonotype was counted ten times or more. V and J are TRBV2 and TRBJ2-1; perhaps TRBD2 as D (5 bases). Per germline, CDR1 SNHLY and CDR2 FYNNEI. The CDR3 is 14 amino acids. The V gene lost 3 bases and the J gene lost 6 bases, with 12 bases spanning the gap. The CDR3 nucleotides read TGTGCCAGCAGTGATGTCAGGACTGGCAATGAGCAGTTCTTC. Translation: CASSDVRTGNEQFF.

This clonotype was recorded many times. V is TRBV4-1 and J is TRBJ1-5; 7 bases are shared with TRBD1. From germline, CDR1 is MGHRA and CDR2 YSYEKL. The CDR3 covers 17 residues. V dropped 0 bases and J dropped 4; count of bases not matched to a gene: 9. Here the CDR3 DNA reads TGCGCCAGCAGCCAAGAACCTGGACAGGAGGGGAATCAGCCCCAGCATTTT. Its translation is CASSQEPGQEGNQPQHF.

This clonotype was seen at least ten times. Written as DNA, the CDR3 is TGTGCCAGCAGCTTAAGGGCAGACGCTGGAAACACCATATATTTT. The encoded protein is CASSLRADAGNTIYF. The chain recombines TRBV7-8 with TRBJ1-3, with D uncertain. The CDR3 is 15 amino acids. Trimming left V 2 bases short and J 2 bases short, with 10 bases between. Germline lookup yields CDR1 SGHVS and CDR2 FQNEAQ.

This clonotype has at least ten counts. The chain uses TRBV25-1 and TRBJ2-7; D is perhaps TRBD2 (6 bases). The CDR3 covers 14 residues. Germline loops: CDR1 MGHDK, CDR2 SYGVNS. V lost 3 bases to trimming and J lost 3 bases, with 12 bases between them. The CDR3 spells CASSDGAGSYEQYF. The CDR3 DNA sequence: TGTGCCAGCAGTGATGGAGCGGGCAGCTACGAGCAGTACTTC.

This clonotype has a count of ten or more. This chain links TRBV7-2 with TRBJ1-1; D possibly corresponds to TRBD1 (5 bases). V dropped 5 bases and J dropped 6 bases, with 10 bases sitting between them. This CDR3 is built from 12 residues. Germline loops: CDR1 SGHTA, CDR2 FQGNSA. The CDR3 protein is CASSEGVPEAFF. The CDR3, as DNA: TGTGCCAGCAGCGAAGGGGTACCTGAAGCTTTCTTT.

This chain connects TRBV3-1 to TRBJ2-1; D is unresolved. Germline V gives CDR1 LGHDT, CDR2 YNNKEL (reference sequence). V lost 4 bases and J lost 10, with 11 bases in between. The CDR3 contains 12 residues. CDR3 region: CASSPTRAEQFF. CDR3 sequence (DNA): TGTGCCAGCAGCCCGACCCGCGCCGAGCAGTTCTTC.

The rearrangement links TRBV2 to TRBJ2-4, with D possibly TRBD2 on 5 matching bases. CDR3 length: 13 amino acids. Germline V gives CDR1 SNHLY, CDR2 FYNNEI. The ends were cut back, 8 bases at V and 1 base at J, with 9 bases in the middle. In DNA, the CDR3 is TGTGCCAGCGAGGGTCGGGCCAAAAACATTCAGTACTTC. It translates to CASEGRAKNIQYF.

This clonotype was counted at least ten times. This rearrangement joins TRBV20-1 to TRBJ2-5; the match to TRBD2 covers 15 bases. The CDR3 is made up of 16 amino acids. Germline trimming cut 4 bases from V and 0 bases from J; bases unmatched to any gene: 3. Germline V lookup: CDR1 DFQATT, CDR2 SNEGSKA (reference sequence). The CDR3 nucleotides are TGCAGTGCTAAAGGGACTAGCGGGAGGAACCAAGAGACCCAGTACTTC. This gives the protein CSAKGTSGRNQETQYF.

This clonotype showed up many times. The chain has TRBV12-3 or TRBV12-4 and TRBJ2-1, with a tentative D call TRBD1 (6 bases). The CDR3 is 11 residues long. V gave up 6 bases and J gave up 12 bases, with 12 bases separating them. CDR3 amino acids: CASRTGFGQFF. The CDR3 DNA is TGTGCCAGCAGAACAGGGTTTGGGCAGTTCTTC.

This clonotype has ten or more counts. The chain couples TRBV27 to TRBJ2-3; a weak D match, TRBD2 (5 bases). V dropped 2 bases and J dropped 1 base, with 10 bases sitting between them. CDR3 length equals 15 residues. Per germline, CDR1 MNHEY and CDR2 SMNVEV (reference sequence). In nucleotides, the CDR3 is TGTGCCAGCAGTTTACGGGGTGGGGGCACAGATACGCAGTATTTT. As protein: CASSLRGGGTDTQYF.

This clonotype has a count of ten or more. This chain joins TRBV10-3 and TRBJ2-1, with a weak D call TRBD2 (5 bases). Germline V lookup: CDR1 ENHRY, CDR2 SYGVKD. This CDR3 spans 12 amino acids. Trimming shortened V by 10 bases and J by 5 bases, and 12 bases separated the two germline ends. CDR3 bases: TGTGCCACCCGGACTGGAAACAATGAGCAGTTCTTC. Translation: CATRTGNNEQFF.

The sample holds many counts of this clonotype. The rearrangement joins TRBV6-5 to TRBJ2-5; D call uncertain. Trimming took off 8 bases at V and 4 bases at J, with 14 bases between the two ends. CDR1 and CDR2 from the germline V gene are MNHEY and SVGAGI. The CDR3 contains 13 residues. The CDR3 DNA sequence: TGTGCCAGCCGGTACTCGAGAAGAGAGACCCAGTACTTC. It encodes CASRYSRRETQYF.

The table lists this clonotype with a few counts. The CDR3, as DNA: TGCGCCAGCAGCCACACCTCTCCCGAGCAGTTCTTC. It specifies CASSHTSPEQFF. The genes are TRBV5-1 and TRBJ2-1; D is ambiguous. Per germline, CDR1 SGHRS and CDR2 YFSETQ. The CDR3 extends over 12 amino acids. Trimming removed 4 bases at V and 10 bases at J, with 12 bases between.

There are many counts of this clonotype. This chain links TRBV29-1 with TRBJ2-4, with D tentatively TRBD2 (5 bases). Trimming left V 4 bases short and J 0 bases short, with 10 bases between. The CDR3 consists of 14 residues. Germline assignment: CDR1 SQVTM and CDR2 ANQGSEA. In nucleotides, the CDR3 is TGCAGCGTTGGGGGAGTCCTAGCCAAAAACATTCAGTACTTC. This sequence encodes CSVGGVLAKNIQYF.

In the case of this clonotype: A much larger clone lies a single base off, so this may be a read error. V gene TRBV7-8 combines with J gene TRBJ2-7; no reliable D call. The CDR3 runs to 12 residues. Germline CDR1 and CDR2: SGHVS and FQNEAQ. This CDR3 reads CTSSLAPAEQYF. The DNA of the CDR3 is TGTACCAGCAGCTTAGCCCCCGCCGAGCAGTACTTC.

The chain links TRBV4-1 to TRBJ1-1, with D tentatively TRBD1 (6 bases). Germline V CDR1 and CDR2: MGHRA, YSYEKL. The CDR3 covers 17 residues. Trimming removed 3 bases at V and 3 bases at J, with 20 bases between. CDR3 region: CASSHSGTNIGDTEAFF. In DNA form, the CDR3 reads TGCGCCAGCAGCCACAGCGGGACAAACATCGGTGACACTGAAGCTTTCTTT.

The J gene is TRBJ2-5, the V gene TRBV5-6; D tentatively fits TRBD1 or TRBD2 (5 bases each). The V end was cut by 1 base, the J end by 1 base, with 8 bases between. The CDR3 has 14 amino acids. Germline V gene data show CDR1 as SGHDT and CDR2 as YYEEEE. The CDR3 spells CASSLRGTQETQYF. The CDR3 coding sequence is TGTGCCAGCAGCTTGAGAGGGACCCAAGAGACCCAGTACTTC. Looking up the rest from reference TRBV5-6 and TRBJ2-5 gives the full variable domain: DAGVTQSPTHLIKTRGQQVTLRCSPKSGHDTVSWYQQALGQGPQFIFQYYEEEERQRGNFPDRFSGHQFPNYSSELNVNALLLGDSALYLCASSLRGTQETQYFGPGTRLLVL.

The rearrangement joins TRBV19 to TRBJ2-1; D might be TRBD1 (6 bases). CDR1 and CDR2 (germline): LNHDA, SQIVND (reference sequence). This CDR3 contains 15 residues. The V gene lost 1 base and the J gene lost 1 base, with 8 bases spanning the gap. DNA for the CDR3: TGTGCCAGTAGTATAGGTCAGGGGTCCTACAATGAGCAGTTCTTC. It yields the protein CASSIGQGSYNEQFF.

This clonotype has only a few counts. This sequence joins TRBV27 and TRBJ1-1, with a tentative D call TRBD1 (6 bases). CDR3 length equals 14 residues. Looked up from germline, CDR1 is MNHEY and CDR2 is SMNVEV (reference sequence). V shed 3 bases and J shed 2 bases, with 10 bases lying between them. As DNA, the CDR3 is TGTGCCAGCAGTTTGGACAGCCGAAACACTGAAGCTTTCTTT. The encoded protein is CASSLDSRNTEAFF.

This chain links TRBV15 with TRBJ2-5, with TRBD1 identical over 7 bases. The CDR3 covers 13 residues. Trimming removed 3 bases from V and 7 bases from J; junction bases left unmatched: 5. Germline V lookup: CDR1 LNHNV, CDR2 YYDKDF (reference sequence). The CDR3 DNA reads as TGTGCCACCAGCAGTAGCGACAGGGTGACCCAGTACTTC. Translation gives CATSSSDRVTQYF.

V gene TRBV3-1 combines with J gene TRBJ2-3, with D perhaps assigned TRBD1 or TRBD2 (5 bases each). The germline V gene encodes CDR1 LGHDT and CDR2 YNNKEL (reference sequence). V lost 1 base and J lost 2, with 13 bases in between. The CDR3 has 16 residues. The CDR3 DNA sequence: TGTGCCAGCAGCCAAGCGGGACGGGTGACCACAGATACGCAGTATTTT. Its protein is CASSQAGRVTTDTQYF.